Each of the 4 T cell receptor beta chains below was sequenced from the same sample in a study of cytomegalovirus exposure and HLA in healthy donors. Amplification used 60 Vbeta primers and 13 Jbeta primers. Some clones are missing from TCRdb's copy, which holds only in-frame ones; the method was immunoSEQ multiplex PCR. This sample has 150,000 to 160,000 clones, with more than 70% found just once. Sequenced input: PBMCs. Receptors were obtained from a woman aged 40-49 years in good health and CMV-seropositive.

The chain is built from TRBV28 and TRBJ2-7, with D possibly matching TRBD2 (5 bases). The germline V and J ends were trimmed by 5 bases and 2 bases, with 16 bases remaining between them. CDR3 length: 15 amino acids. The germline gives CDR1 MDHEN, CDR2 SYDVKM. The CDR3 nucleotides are TGTGCCAGCAGTCTCCCCGGGATAGCAGCCTACGAGCAGTACTTC. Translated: CASSLPGIAAYEQYF.

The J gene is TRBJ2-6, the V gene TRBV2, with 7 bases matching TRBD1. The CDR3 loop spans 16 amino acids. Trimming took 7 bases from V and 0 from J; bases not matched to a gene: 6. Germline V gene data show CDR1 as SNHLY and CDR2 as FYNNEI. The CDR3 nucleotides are TGTGCCAGCAACTTACAGGGGCTCTCTGGGGCCAACGTCCTGACTTTC. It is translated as CASNLQGLSGANVLTF. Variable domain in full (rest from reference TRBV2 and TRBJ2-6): EPEVTQTPSHQVTQMGQEVILRCVPISNHLYFYWYRQILGQKVEFLVSFYNNEISEKSEIFDDQFSVERPDGSNFTLKIRSTKLEDSAMYFCASNLQGLSGANVLTFGAGSRLTVL.

The CDR3 DNA sequence: TGTGCCAGCAGCCTACAAGGACGACAGGGCGACGAGCAGTACTTC. Translation gives CASSLQGRQGDEQYF. V and J are TRBV5-4 and TRBJ2-7; the match to TRBD1 covers 7 bases. Germline V gene lookup returns CDR1 SGHNT and CDR2 YYREEE (reference sequence). This CDR3 is built from 15 residues. With 4 bases clipped from V and 5 bases from J, the junction kept 12 bases outside the gene matches. The variable domain in full, with the rest retrieved from reference TRBV5-4 and TRBJ2-7, is ETGVTQSPTHLIKTRGQQVTLRCSSQSGHNTVSWYQQALGQGPQFIFQYYREEENGRGNFPPRFSGLQFPNYSSELNVNALELDDSALYLCASSLQGRQGDEQYFGPGTRLTVT.

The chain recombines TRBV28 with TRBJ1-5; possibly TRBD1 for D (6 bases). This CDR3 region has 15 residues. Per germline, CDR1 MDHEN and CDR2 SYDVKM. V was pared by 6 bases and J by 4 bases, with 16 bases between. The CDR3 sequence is CASRPPGDGNQPQHF. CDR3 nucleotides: TGTGCCAGCAGACCCCCAGGGGACGGGAATCAGCCCCAGCATTTT.